The present TCR beta chain was sequenced within a study of blood T cell repertoires in COVID-19. Germline CDR1 KGHSH, CDR2 LQKENI. The CDR3 runs to 14 residues. V was clipped by 2 bases and J by 1 base, with 5 bases between them. Measured with immunoSEQ multiplex PCR; TCRdb has only the in-frame clones, and not every one. In the table there are roughly 47,000 clones, around 89% of which are singletons. The rearrangement uses TRBV18 and TRBJ1-4; unclear D gene. This sequence originates from a man between 65 and 85 years old with active COVID-19. The sample was peripheral blood. CDR3 in amino acids: CASSPIQTNEKLFF. In DNA form, the CDR3 reads TGTGCCAGCTCACCAATACAAACTAATGAAAAACTGTTTTTT. Full variable domain (rest looked up from reference TRBV18 and TRBJ1-4): NAGVMQNPRHLVRRRGQEARLRCSPMKGHSHVYWYRQLPEEGLKFMVYLQKENIIDESGMPKERFSAEFPKEGPSILRIQQVVRGDSAAYFCASSPIQTNEKLFFGSGTQLSVL.